This T cell receptor beta chain was identified during a study of blood T cells in healthy people across ages. Study-wide results and limits: Older age coincided with a roughly linear decline in TCR beta diversity per million T cells.

On this clonotype itself: Its cognate antigen is unknown.

V was pared by 4 bases and J by 3 bases, with 10 bases between. Germline V gene lookup returns CDR1 LGHDT and CDR2 YNNKEL (reference sequence). The CDR3 covers 14 residues. It was with a sample-barcoded 5' primer and a J-beta primer mix that a second PCR of about 6 to 12 cycles was run. With 12 random nucleotides, a template-switch adaptor tagged each individual cDNA molecule. Per sample, CDR3-containing paired-end reads numbered at least 2.5 million. Via MiXCR, TCRdb re-called the 5' RACE reads, giving one row per CDR3 protein. The table includes roughly 500,000 distinct CDR3 sequences, approximately 30% detected once. At least 5.5 micrograms of total RNA were extracted per sample.

Sequencing was done on a sample of blood. This TCR was sampled from a woman in her seventies in good health. The rearrangement uses TRBV3-1 and TRBJ1-5; D gene uncertain. CDR3 sequence: CASSRAGDNQPQHF. DNA of the CDR3: TGTGCCAGCAGCCGCGCCGGGGACAATCAGCCCCAGCATTTT.